This T cell receptor beta chain originates from a study of early T cells in non-severe SARS-CoV-2 infection. Regarding the study as a whole: The matching step, a VDJdb search, favored anti-spike CD8 responses and missed private and CD4 specificities.

Worth noting for this clonotype: Antigen: not known.

Attached unique molecular identifiers marked individual cDNA molecules. TCRdb independently ran MiXCR on the 5' RACE reads; one entry per CDR3 protein. The sample consists of 55,000 or so distinct CDR3 sequences, under 15% of them appearing once. The CDR3 length is 12 residues. The germline CDR1 and CDR2 sequences are LNHNV and YYDKDF (reference sequence). The germline V and J ends were trimmed by 10 bases and 6 bases, with 12 bases remaining between them. The source material was whole blood. The V gene is TRBV15, the J gene TRBJ2-2, with no clear D. The sequence came from an adult who was a healthcare worker with PCR-confirmed SARS-CoV-2 infection or an uninfected control (not recorded which). CDR3 in amino acids: CAIRTWSGELFF. DNA of the CDR3: TGTGCCATCCGGACCTGGTCCGGGGAGCTGTTTTTT.